These 5 T cell receptor beta chains originate from one sample sequenced in a study of cytomegalovirus exposure and HLA in healthy donors. With 60 Vbeta and 13 Jbeta primers, the PCR was carried out. Here immunoSEQ multiplex PCR was the method, and the copy in TCRdb shows in-frame clones only, minus some. Seen here are 120,000 or so clones, 75% to 85% observed once, and the top ten hold less than 3%. Sequenced sample: PBMCs. The receptors were sampled from a man aged 30 to 45 in good health and CMV-seronegative.

The chain combines TRBV28 with TRBJ1-3; perhaps TRBD1 as D (5 bases). This CDR3 contains 14 residues. Trimming took off 8 bases at V and 0 bases at J, with 11 bases between the two ends. Looked up from germline, CDR1 is MDHEN and CDR2 is SYDVKM. CDR3 sequence (DNA): TGTGCCAGCGTATTCGGGGGCTCTGGAAACACCATATATTTT. This encodes CASVFGGSGNTIYF.

This sequence joins TRBV7-2 and TRBJ1-2; D is ambiguous. Trimming pared 1 base from V and 7 bases from J, leaving 7 bases between. Germline-derived CDR1 and CDR2 are SGHTA and FQGNSA. The CDR3 runs to 12 residues. CDR3 nucleotide sequence: TGTGCCAGCAGCTTAGTCAGCGGTGGCTACACCTTC. Amino acids: CASSLVSGGYTF.

This sequence joins TRBV9 and TRBJ1-6; 7 nucleotides agree with TRBD1. Germline lookup yields CDR1 SGDLS and CDR2 YYNGEE. J lost 7 bases, V lost 0 bases, and 4 bases had no gene match. The CDR3 sequence is 15 residues long. The CDR3, as DNA: TGTGCCAGCAGCGTAGGGGGACAGTCAAATTCACCCCTCCACTTT. It encodes CASSVGGQSNSPLHF.

The chain is built from TRBV7-2 and TRBJ2-7; a possible D gene is TRBD1 (5 bases). Trimming shortened V by 2 bases and J by 5 bases, and 10 bases separated the two germline ends. CDR3 length: 13 amino acids. Germline V CDR1 and CDR2: SGHTA, FQGNSA. CDR3 nucleotides: TGTGCCAGCAGCTTAATGGGGCGCCACGAGCAGTACTTC. Translating it yields CASSLMGRHEQYF.

This clone was seen only a few times. The gene calls are TRBV4-3 and TRBJ1-1; D ambiguous. The CDR3 is 13 amino acids. V dropped 4 bases and J dropped 0 bases, with 6 bases sitting between them. Germline assignment: CDR1 LGHNA and CDR2 YSLEER. The CDR3 bases are TGCGCCAGCAGCCCGGGAGTGAACACTGAAGCTTTCTTT. Encoded protein: CASSPGVNTEAFF.